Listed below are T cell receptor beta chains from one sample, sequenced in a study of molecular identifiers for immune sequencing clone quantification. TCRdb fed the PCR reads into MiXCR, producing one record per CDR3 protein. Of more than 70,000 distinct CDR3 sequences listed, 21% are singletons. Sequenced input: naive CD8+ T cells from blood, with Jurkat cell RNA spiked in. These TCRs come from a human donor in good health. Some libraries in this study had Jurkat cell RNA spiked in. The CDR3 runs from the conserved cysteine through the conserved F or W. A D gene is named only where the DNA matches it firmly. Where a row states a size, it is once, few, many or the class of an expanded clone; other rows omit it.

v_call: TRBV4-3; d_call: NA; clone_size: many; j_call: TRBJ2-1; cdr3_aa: CASSQDSRDFGSEQFF; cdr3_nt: TGCGCCAGCAGCCAAGATAGCAGAGATTTCGGGTCTGAGCAGTTCTTC
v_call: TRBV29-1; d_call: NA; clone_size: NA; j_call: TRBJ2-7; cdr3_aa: CSGWGSGYEQYF; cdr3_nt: TGCAGCGGTTGGGGCAGTGGATACGAGCAGTACTTC
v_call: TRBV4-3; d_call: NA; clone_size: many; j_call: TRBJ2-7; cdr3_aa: CASSQGQTYEQYF; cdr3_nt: TGCGCCAGCAGCCAAGGTCAGACCTACGAGCAGTACTTC
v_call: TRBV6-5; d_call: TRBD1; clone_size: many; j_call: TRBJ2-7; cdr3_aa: CASSPGTEYEQYF; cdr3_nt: TGTGCCAGCAGTCCCGGGACAGAATACGAGCAGTACTTC
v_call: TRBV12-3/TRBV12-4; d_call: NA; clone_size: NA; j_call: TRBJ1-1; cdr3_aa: CATIDRGATEAFF; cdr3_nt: TGTGCCACCATCGACAGAGGGGCCACTGAAGCTTTCTTT
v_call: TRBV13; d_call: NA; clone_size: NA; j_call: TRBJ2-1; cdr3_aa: CASSLVRGPTLYNEQFF; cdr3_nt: TGTGCCAGCAGCTTAGTCCGGGGCCCCACCCTATACAATGAGCAGTTCTTC
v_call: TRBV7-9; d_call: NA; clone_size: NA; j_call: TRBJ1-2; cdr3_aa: CASSSAHRDVENYGYTF; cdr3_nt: TGTGCCAGCAGCTCAGCCCACAGGGACGTGGAAAACTATGGCTACACCTTC
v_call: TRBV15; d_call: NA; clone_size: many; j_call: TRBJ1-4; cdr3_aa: CATSAQGRGGEKLFF; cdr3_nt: TGTGCCACCAGCGCACAGGGTCGAGGAGGGGAAAAACTGTTTTTT
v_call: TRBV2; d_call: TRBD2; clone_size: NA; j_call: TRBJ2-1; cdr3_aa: CASLSTGLGGNEQFF; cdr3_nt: TGTGCCAGCCTGTCCACGGGACTAGGGGGTAATGAGCAGTTCTTC
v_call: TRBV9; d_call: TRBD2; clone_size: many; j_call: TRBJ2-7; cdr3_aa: CASSPRLAISYEQYF; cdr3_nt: TGTGCCAGCAGCCCCAGACTAGCGATCAGCTACGAGCAGTACTTC
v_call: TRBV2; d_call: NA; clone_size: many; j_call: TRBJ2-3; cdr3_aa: CASSDPRGASTDTQYF; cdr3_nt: TGTGCCAGCAGTGACCCGAGGGGCGCCAGCACAGATACGCAGTATTTT
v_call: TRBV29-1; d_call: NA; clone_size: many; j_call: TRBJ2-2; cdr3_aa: CSATRRGANTGELFF; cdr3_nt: TGCAGCGCCACGAGGCGGGGCGCTAACACCGGGGAGCTGTTTTTT
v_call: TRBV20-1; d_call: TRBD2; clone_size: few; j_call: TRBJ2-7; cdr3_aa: CSAQAGTRFPERYF; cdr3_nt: TGCAGTGCCCAAGCCGGGACTAGATTCCCCGAGCGGTACTTC
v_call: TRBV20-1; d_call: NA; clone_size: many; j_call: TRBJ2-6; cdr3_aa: CSATTGTSSGANVLTF; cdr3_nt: TGCAGTGCTACTACAGGGACCAGCTCTGGGGCCAACGTCCTGACTTTC
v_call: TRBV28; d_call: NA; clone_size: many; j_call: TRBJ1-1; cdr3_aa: CASSWGGGRTEAFF; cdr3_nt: TGTGCCAGCAGTTGGGGAGGGGGTCGGACTGAAGCTTTCTTT
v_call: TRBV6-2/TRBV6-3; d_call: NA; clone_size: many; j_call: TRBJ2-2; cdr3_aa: CASSTLTVRNTGELFF; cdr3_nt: TGTGCCAGCAGTACCCTGACAGTAAGGAACACCGGGGAGCTGTTTTTT
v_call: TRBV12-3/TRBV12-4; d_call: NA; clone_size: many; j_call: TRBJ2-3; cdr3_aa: CASSLAGGGDTQYF; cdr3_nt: TGTGCCAGCAGTTTAGCTGGGGGGGGCGATACGCAGTATTTT
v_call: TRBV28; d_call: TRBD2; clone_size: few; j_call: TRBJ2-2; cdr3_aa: CASSSPVRLAVNTGELFF; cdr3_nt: TGTGCCAGCAGTTCTCCCGTCCGACTAGCAGTAAACACCGGGGAGCTGTTTTTT
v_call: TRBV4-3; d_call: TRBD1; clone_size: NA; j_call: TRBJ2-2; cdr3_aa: CASSSGTAGELFF; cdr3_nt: TGCGCCAGCAGCTCCGGGACAGCCGGGGAGCTGTTTTTT
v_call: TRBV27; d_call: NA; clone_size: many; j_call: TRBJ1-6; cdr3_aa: CASSLLENSPLHF; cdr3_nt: TGTGCCAGCAGTTTATTGGAGAATTCACCCCTCCACTTT
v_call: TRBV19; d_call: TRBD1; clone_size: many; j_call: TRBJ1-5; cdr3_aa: CASRTGPAFQPQHF; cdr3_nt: TGTGCCAGCAGGACAGGACCCGCCTTTCAGCCCCAGCATTTT
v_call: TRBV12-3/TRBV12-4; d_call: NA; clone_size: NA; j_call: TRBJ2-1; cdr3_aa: CASRPTDYNEQFF; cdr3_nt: TGTGCCAGCAGGCCGACAGACTACAATGAGCAGTTCTTC
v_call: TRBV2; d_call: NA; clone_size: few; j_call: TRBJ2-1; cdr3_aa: CASSDLTVTSYNEQFF; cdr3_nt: TGTGCCAGCAGTGACCTGACAGTCACTTCCTACAATGAGCAGTTCTTC
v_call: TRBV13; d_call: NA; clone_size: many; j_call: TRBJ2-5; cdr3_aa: CASSPGVGETQYF; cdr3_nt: TGTGCCAGCAGCCCGGGGGTCGGCGAGACCCAGTACTTC
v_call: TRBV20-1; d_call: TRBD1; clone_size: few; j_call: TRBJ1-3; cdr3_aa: CSAQGEGNTIYF; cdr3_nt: TGCAGTGCTCAGGGGGAAGGAAACACCATATATTTT
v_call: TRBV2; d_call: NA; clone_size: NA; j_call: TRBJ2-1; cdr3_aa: CASSEPSMPYNEQLF; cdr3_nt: TGTGCCAGCAGTGAACCGTCAATGCCCTACAATGAGCAGCTCTTC